A single sample gave rise to the 7 T cell receptor beta chains below, sequenced in a study of blood T cell repertoires in COVID-19. TCRdb keeps only in-frame clones here, not all; method: immunoSEQ multiplex PCR. Among about 210,000 clones listed, approximately 80% were seen once. The sequencing sample was made of peripheral blood. These receptor sequences come from a man aged 50-59 years with active or convalescent COVID-19.

This clone has a handful of counts. J is TRBJ2-7 and V is TRBV5-1; 8 bases line up with TRBD1. J lost 5 bases, V lost 4 bases, and 8 bases had no gene match. The CDR3 has 14 amino acids. The germline CDR1 and CDR2 sequences are SGHRS and YFSETQ. CDR3 sequence reads: CASSMGQAHDEQYF. The CDR3 DNA reads as TGCGCCAGCAGCATGGGACAGGCCCATGACGAGCAGTACTTC.

The chain has TRBV4-2 and TRBJ2-2; 8 bases map to TRBD1. CDR1 is LGHNA and CDR2 is YNFKEQ in the germline V gene. The CDR3 runs 16 residues. Trimming took 1 base from V and 5 from J; bases not matched to a gene: 6. CDR3 in DNA: TGTGCCAGCAGCCAAGGTCAGGGGGCGGAAACCGGGGAGCTGTTTTTT. The encoded protein is CASSQGQGAETGELFF.

For this clone: This CDR3 is also generated by other DNA sequences in the sample. The chain employs TRBV5-1 and TRBJ2-1; TRBD2 aligns across 8 bases. The CDR3 is made up of 16 amino acids. Trimming took 4 bases from V and 1 from J; bases not matched to a gene: 7. CDR1 and CDR2 (germline): SGHRS, YFSETQ. The CDR3 sequence: CASSQGLASSYNEQFF. The CDR3 DNA reads TGCGCCAGCAGCCAAGGACTAGCTTCTTCCTACAATGAGCAGTTCTTC. The full variable domain, in which reference TRBV5-1 and TRBJ2-1 provide the parts outside the CDR3, is KAGVTQTPRYLIKTRGQQVTLSCSPISGHRSVSWYQQTPGQGLQFLFEYFSETQRNKGNFPGRFSGRQFSNSRSEMNVSTLELGDSALYLCASSQGLASSYNEQFFGPGTRLTVL.

The chain joins TRBV27 to TRBJ1-1; 7 nucleotides line up with TRBD1. This CDR3 is built from 15 residues. V lost 4 bases and J lost 0; bases outside the gene matches: 5. The germline V gene encodes CDR1 MNHEY and CDR2 SMNVEV (reference sequence). The CDR3 spells CASSSPGQVNTEAFF. DNA of the CDR3: TGTGCCAGCAGTTCCCCCGGACAGGTGAACACTGAAGCTTTCTTT.

This clone was seen just once. This CDR3 reads CASTQGWGNQPQHF. As DNA, the CDR3 is TGTGCCAGCACACAGGGGTGGGGCAATCAGCCCCAGCATTTT. V and J are TRBV28 and TRBJ1-5; TRBD1 matches at 7 bases. J lost 2 bases, V lost 7 bases, and 5 bases had no gene match. Per the germline V gene, CDR1 is MDHEN and CDR2 is SYDVKM. The CDR3 sequence is 14 residues long.

This chain joins TRBV2 and TRBJ2-3; TRBD2 aligns across 7 bases. The CDR3 runs 16 residues. Germline V gene sequence: CDR1 SNHLY, CDR2 FYNNEI. V gave up 1 base and J gave up 1 base; unmatched junction bases: 5. The CDR3 DNA is TGTGCCAGCAGTGAAGTCCGGCTAGCGGGCACAGATACGCAGTATTTT. Translating it yields CASSEVRLAGTDTQYF.

CDR3 sequence: CASSLNLGEVNSPLHF. Here the CDR3 DNA reads TGTGCCAGCAGCCTCAATCTGGGAGAAGTTAATTCACCCCTCCACTTT. This chain uses TRBV4-2 with TRBJ1-6; no clear D. Germline CDR1 LGHNA, CDR2 YNFKEQ. With 4 bases removed from V and 6 bases from J, the gap between germline ends came to 16 bases. The CDR3 contains 16 residues.